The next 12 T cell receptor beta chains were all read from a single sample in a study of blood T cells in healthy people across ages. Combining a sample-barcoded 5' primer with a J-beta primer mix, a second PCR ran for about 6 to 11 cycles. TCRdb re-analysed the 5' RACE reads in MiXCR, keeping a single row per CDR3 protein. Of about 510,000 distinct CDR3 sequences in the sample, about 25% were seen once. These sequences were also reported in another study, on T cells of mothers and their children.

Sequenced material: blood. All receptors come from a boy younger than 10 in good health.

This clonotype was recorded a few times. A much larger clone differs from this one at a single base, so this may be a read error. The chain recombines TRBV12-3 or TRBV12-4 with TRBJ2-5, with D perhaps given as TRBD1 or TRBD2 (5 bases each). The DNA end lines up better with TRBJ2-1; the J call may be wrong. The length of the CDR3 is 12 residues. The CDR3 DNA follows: TGTGCCAGCAGTTTCTCCGGGACTGAGCAGTTCTTC. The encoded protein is CASSFSGTEQFF.

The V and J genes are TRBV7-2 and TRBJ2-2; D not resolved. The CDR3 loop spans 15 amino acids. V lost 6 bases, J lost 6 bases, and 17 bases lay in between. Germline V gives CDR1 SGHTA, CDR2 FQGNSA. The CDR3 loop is CASRTGRTQSGELFF. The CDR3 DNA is TGTGCCAGCAGGACGGGCAGAACCCAGTCCGGGGAGCTGTTTTTT. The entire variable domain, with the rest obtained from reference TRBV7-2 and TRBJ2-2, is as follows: GAGVSQSPSNKVTEKGKDVELRCDPISGHTALYWYRQSLGQGLEFLIYFQGNSAPDKSGLPSDRFSAERTGGSVSTLTIQRTQQEDSAVYLCASRTGRTQSGELFFGEGSRLTVL.

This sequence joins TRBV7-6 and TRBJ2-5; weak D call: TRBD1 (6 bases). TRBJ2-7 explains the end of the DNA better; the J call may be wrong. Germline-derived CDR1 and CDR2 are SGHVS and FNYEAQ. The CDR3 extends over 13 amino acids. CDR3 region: CASSFKQGHEQYF. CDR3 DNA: TGTGCCAGCAGCTTTAAACAGGGCCACGAGCAGTACTTC.

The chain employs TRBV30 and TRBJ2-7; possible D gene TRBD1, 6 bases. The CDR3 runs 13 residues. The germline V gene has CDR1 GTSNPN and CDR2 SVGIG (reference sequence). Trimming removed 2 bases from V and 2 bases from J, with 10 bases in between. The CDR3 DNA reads TGTGCCTGGAGTTTACAGGGACCCTACGAGCAGTACTTC. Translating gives CAWSLQGPYEQYF.

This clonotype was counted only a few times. The CDR3 sequence: CASSLRRGPVSYEQYF. In nucleotides, the CDR3 is TGCGCCAGCAGCTTGCGCCGGGGCCCCGTGTCCTACGAGCAGTACTTC. The rearrangement uses TRBV5-1 and TRBJ2-5; D could derive from TRBD1 or TRBD2 (5 bases each). The closer fit of TRBJ2-7 to the DNA end suggests the J call may be wrong. The CDR3 consists of 16 residues. From germline, CDR1 is SGHRS and CDR2 YFSETQ.

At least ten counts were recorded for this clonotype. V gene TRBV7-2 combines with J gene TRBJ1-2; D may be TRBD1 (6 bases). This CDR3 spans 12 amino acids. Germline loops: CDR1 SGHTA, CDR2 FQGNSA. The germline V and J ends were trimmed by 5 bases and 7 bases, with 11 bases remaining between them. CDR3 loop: CASSRGAGGYTF. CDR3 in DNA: TGTGCCAGCAGCCGGGGGGCGGGTGGCTACACCTTC.

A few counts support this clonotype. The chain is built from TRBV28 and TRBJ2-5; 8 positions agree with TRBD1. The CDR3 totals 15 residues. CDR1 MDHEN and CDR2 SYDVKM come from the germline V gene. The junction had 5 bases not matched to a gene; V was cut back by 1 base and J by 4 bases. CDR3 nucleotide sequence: TGTGCCAGCAGTTTATTGGACAGGGATAGAGAGACCCAGTACTTC. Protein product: CASSLLDRDRETQYF.

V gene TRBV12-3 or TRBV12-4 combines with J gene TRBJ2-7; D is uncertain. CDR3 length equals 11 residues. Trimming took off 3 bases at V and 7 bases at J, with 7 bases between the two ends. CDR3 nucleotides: TGTGCCAGCAGTTTTGTGGCGGAGCAGTACTTC. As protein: CASSFVAEQYF.

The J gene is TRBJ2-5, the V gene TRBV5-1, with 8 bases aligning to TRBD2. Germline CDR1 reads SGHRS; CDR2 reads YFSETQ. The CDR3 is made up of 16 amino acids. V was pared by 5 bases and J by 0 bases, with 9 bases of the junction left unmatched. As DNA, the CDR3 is TGCGCCAGCAGGACTTTAGGACTAGCACACCAAGAGACCCAGTACTTC. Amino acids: CASRTLGLAHQETQYF.

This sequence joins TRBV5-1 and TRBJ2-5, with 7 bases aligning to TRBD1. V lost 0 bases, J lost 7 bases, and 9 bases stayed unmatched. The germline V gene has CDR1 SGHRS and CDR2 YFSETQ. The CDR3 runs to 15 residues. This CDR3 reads CASSLEPTGSGTQYF. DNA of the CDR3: TGCGCCAGCAGCTTGGAGCCGACAGGGAGTGGGACCCAGTACTTC.

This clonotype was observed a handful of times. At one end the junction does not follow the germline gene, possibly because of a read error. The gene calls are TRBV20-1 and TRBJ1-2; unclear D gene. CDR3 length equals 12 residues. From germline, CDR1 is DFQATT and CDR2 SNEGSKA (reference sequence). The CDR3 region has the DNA TGCGGTGCTAGCCCGACCGTCTATGGCTACACCTTC. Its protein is CGASPTVYGYTF.

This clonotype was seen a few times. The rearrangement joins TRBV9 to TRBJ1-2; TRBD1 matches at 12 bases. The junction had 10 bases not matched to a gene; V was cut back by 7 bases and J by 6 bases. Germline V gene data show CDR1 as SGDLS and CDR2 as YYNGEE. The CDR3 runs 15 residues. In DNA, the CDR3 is TGTGCCAGCGGCGCGGGGACAGGGGGCGCGCATGGCTACACCTTC. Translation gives CASGAGTGGAHGYTF.